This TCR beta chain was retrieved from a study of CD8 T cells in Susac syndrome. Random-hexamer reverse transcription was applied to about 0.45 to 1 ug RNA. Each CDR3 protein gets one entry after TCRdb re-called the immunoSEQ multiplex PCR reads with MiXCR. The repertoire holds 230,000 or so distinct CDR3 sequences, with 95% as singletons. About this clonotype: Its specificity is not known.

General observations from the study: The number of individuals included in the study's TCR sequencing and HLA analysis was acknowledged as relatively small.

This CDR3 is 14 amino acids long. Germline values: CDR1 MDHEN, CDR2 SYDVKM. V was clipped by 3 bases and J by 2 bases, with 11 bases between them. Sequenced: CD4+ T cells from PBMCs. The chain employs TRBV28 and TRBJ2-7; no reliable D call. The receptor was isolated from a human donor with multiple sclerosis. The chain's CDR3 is CASSLSGGTYEQYF. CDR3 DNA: TGTGCCAGCAGTTTGTCAGGTGGTACCTACGAGCAGTACTTC.